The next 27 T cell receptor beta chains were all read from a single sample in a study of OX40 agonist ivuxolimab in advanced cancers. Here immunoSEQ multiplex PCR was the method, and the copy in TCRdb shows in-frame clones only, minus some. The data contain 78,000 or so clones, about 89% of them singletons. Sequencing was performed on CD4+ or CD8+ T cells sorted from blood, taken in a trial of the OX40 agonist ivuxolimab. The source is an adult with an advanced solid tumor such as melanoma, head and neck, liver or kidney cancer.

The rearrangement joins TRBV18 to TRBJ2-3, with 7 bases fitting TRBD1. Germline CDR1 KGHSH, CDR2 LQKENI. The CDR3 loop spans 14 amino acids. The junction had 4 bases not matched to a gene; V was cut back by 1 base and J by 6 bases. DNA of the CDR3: TGTGCCAGCTCACCACTAGGGACAGACGATACGCAGTATTTT. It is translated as CASSPLGTDDTQYF.

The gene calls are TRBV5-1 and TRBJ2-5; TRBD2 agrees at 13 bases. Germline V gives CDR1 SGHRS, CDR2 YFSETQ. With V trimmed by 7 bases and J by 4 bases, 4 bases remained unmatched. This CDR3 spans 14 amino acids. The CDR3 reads CASLLAGGGETQYF. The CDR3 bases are TGCGCCAGCTTACTAGCGGGAGGGGGAGAGACCCAGTACTTC. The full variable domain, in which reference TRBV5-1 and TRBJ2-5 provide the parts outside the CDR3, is KAGVTQTPRYLIKTRGQQVTLSCSPISGHRSVSWYQQTPGQGLQFLFEYFSETQRNKGNFPGRFSGRQFSNSRSEMNVSTLELGDSALYLCASLLAGGGETQYFGPGTRLLVL.

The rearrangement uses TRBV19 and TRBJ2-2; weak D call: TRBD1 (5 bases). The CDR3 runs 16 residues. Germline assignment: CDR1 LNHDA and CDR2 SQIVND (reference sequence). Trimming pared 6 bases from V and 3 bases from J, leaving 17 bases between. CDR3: CASSLPEGADTGELFF. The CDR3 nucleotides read TGTGCCAGTAGCCTCCCCGAAGGGGCTGACACCGGGGAGCTGTTTTTT.

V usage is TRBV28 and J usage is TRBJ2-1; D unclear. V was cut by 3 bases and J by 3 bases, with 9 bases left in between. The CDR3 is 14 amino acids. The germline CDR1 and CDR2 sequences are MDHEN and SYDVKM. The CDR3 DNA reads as TGTGCCAGCAGTTTTGTACCGAACTACAATGAGCAGTTCTTC. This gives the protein CASSFVPNYNEQFF.

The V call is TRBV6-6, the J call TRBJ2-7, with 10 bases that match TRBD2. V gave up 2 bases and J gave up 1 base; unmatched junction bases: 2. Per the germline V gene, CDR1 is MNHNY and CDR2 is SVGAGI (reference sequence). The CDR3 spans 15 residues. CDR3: CASSYVAGGSYEQYF. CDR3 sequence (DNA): TGTGCCAGCAGTTACGTAGCGGGAGGTTCCTACGAGCAGTACTTC.

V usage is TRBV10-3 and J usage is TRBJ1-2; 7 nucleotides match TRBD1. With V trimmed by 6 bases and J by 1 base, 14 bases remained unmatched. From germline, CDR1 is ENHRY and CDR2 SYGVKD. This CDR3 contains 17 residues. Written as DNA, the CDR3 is TGTGCCATCAGGGGGGGGGACAGTATTAACAATAACTATGGCTACACCTTC. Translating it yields CAIRGGDSINNNYGYTF.

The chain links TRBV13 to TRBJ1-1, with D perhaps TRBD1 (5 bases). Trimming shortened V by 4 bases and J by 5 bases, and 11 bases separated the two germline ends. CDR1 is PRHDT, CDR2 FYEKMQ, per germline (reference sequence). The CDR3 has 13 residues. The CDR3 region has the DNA TGTGCCAGCAGCTCGCAGGGTAGAACTGAAGCTTTCTTT. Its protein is CASSSQGRTEAFF.

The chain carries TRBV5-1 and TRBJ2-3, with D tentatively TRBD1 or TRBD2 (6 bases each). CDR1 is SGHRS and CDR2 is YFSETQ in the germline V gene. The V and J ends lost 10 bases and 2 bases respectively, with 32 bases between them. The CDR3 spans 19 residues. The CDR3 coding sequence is TGCGCCCACAGCAGGGTAGGAGGGGGGCCCATCATCCTCACAGATACGCAGTATTTT. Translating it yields CAHSRVGGGPIILTDTQYF.

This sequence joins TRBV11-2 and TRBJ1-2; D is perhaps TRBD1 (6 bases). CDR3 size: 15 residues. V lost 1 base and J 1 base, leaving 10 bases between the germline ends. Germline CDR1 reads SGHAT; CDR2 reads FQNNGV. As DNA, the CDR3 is TGTGCCAGCAGCTTAGTAGGGGGAAATAACTATGGCTACACCTTC. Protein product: CASSLVGGNNYGYTF.

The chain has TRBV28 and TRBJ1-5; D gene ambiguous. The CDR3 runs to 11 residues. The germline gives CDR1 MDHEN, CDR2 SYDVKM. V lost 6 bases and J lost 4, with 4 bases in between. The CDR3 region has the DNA TGTGCCAGCAGCCGAAATCAGCCCCAGCATTTT. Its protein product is CASSRNQPQHF.

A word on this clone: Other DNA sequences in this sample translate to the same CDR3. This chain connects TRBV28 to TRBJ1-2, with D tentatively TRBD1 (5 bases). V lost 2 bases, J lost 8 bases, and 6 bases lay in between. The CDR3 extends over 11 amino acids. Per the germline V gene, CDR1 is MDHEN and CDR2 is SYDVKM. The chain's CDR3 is CASSLRGGYTF. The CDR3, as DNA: TGTGCCAGCAGTTTAAGGGGCGGCTACACCTTC.

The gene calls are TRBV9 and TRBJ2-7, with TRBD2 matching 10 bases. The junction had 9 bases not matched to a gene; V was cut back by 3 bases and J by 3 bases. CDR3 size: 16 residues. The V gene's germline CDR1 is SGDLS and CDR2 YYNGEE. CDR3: CASSATSGKVVYEQYF. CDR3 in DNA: TGTGCCAGCAGCGCCACTAGCGGGAAGGTTGTCTACGAGCAGTACTTC.

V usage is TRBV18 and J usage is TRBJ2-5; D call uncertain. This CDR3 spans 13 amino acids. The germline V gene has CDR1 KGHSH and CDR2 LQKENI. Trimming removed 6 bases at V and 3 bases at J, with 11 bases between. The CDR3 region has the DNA TGTGCCAGCTCGGTCCAACAAAAAGAGACCCAGTACTTC. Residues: CASSVQQKETQYF.

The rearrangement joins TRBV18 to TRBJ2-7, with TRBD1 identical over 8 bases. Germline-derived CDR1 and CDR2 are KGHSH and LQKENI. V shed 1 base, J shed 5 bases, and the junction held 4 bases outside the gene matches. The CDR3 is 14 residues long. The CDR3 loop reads CASSPLGQGNEQYF. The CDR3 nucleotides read TGTGCCAGCTCACCACTCGGACAGGGTAACGAGCAGTACTTC.

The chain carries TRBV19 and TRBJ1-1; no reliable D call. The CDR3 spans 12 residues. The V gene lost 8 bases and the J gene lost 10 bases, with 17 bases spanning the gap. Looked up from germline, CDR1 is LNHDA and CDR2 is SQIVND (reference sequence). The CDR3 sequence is CASFNTRTRAFF. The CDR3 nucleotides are TGTGCCAGTTTCAACACAAGGACCCGAGCTTTCTTT.

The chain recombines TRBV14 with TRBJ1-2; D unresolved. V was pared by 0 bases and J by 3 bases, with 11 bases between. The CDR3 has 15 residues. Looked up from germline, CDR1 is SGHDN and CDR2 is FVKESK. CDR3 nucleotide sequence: TGTGCCAGCAGCCAAGATCTAGGCCGGGACTATGGCTACACCTTC. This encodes CASSQDLGRDYGYTF.

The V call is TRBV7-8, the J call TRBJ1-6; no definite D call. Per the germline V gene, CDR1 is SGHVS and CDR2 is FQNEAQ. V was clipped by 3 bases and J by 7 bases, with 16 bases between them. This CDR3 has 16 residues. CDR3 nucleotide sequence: TGTGCCAGCAGCTTTCAGCCGGGGTTGGAGAATTCACCCCTCCACTTT. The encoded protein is CASSFQPGLENSPLHF.

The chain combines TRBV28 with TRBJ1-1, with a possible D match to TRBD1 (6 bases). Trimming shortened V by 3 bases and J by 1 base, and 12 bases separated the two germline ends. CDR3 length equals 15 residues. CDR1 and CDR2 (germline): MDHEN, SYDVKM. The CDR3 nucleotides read TGTGCCAGCAGTTTTGCTGGGGGCCGGAACACTGAAGCTTTCTTT. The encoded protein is CASSFAGGRNTEAFF.

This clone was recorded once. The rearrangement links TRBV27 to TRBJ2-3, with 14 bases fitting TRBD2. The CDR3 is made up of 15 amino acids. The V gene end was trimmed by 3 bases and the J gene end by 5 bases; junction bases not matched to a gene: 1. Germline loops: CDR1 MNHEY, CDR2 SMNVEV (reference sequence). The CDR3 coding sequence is TGTGCCAGCAGTTTCGGGACTAGCGGGAGAGATACGCAGTATTTT. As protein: CASSFGTSGRDTQYF.

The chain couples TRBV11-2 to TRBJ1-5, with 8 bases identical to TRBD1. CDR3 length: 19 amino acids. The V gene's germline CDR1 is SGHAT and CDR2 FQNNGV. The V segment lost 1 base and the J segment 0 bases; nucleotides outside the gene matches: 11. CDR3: CASSLGRGGQGYSNQPQHF. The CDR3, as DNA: TGTGCCAGCAGCTTAGGGAGGGGCGGACAGGGATATAGCAATCAGCCCCAGCATTTT.

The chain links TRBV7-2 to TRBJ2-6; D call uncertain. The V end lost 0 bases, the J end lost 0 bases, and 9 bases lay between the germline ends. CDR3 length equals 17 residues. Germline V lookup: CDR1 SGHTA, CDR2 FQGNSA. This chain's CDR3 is CASSLAGQASGANVLTF. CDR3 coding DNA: TGTGCCAGCAGCTTAGCCGGCCAGGCCTCTGGGGCCAACGTCCTGACTTTC.

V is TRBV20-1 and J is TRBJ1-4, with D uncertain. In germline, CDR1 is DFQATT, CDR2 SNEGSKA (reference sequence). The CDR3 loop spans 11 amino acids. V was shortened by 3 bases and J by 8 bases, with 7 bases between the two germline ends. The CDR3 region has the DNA TGCAGTGCTAGTCATGTCGAAAAACTGTTTTTT. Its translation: CSASHVEKLFF.

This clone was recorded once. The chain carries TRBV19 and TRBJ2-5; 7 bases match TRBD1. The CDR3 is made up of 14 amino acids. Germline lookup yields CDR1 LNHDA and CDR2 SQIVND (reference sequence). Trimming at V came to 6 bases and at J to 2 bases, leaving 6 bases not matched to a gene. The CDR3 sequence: CASRTRGQQETQYF. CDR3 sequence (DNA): TGTGCCAGTAGGACCCGGGGACAGCAAGAGACCCAGTACTTC.

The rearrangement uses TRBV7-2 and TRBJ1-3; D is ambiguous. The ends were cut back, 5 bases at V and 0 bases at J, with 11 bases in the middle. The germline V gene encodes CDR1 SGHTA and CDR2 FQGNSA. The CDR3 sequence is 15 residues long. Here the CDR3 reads CASSLEGPSGNTIYF. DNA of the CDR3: TGTGCCAGCAGCCTAGAAGGGCCCTCTGGAAACACCATATATTTT.

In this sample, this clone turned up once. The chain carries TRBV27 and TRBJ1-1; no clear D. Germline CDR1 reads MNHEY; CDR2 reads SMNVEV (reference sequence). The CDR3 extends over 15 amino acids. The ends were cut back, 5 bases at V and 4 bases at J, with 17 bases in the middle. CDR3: CASSAPGLGGTEAFF. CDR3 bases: TGTGCCAGCAGTGCCCCCGGATTGGGAGGCACTGAAGCTTTCTTT.

CDR3 nucleotides: TGTGCCAGTAGTCCCCTTGGGGCCAACGTCCTGACTTTC. Translating it yields CASSPLGANVLTF. The chain recombines TRBV19 with TRBJ2-6; D is unresolved. This CDR3 spans 13 amino acids. The germline V gene has CDR1 LNHDA and CDR2 SQIVND (reference sequence). V lost 5 bases and J 3 bases, leaving 5 bases between the germline ends.

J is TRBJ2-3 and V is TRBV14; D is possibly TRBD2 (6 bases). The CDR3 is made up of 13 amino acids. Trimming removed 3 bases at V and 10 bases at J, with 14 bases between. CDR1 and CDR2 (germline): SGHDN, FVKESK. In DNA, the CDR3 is TGTGCCAGCAGCCAGGCTCGGACGGGGGCGCAGTATTTT. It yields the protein CASSQARTGAQYF.